This T cell receptor beta chain is from a study of blood T cells in healthy people across ages. Findings of the study overall: Both higher diversity and more naive CD4+ cells marked long-lived donors when set against aged donors.

Ten or more counts support this clonotype. The antigen is undetermined. The CDR3 contains 12 residues. V trimming: 5 bases; J trimming: 10 bases; junction bases outside the gene matches: 6. CDR1 is SEHNR, CDR2 FQNEAQ, per germline (reference sequence). Next came a second PCR, run for about 7 to 12 cycles, which used a sample-barcoded 5' primer along with a J-beta primer mix. At least 3 million CDR3-containing paired-end reads were obtained per sample. Each CDR3 protein is one row after TCRdb ran MiXCR on the 5' RACE reads. The sample lists some 1.7 million distinct CDR3 sequences, roughly 30% occurring once.

The chain uses TRBV7-9 and TRBJ1-1; TRBD1 agrees at 8 bases. Material for sequencing was blood. This clonotype was sampled from a woman aged 30 to 39 in good health. As DNA, the CDR3 is TGTGCCAGCAGCCTAGGACAGGGTGCAGCTTTCTTT. Amino acids: CASSLGQGAAFF.